This T cell receptor (beta chain) comes out of a study of T cells in Graves' hyperthyroidism and ophthalmopathy. Study-wide results and caveats: Most thyroid-expanded clonotypes above 0.001 were also found in blood.

Orbital computed tomography, thyroid ultrasound, serum thyroxine and TRAb, and clinical symptoms together informed the diagnoses. V lost 0 bases to trimming and J lost 9 bases, with 12 bases between them. The CDR3 is 14 amino acids. From germline, CDR1 is KGHSH and CDR2 LQKENI. Amplified regions were TCR beta CDR3 sequences from RNA transcripts. First-round RT-PCR of the TCR CDR3 relied on the HTBI primer set. TCRdb re-analysed the multiplex PCR reads in MiXCR, keeping a single row per CDR3 protein. The data contain 400,000 or so distinct CDR3 sequences, roughly 15% of them seen just once; the ten biggest clones take up less than 20%. At least ten counts were recorded for this clonotype. Its antigen is undetermined.

V usage is TRBV18 and J usage is TRBJ2-1; perhaps TRBD2 as D (5 bases). The sequencing input was blood. The receptor's source is a young woman with Graves' ophthalmopathy. The DNA of the CDR3 is TGTGCCAGCTCACCACCAACGCGGGCGAGTGAGCAGTTCTTC. Translation: CASSPPTRASEQFF.